The T cell receptor beta chain described here comes from a study of cytomegalovirus exposure and HLA in healthy donors. The germline V gene encodes CDR1 LNHNV and CDR2 YYDKDF (reference sequence). V was clipped by 0 bases and J by 5 bases, with 6 bases between them. The CDR3 is 13 residues long. The PCR had 60 Vbeta and 13 Jbeta primers. TCRdb's copy holds only in-frame clones and misses some; the assay was immunoSEQ multiplex PCR. The sample shows about 160,000 clones, roughly 87% of them seen only once. The gene calls are TRBV15 and TRBJ2-3; no clear D. Sequencing input: PBMCs. This clonotype was obtained from a man between 45 and 60 years old in good health and CMV-seropositive. CDR3 sequence: CATSRDLVDTQYF. CDR3 nucleotide sequence: TGTGCCACCAGCAGAGATCTTGTAGATACGCAGTATTTT.